The clone carrying this T cell receptor beta chain was seen many times. The antigen remains unidentified. Unique molecular identifiers tagged individual cDNA molecules. TCRdb reanalysed the 5' RACE reads using MiXCR and keeps one entry per CDR3 protein. The sample holds approximately 52,000 distinct CDR3 sequences, around 8% seen once. This entry belongs to a study of early T cells in non-severe SARS-CoV-2 infection. Study background: RNA in bulk from unsorted whole blood was sequenced, and chains were unpaired.

Study results and limitations: VDJdb matches were skewed toward anti-spike CD8 T cell responses.

This CDR3 is 13 amino acids long. The V and J ends lost 8 bases and 4 bases respectively, with 14 bases between them. CDR1 is MDHEN, CDR2 SYDVKM, per germline. The source is an adult who was a healthcare worker with PCR-confirmed SARS-CoV-2 infection or an uninfected control (not recorded which). J is TRBJ2-5 and V is TRBV28, with D tentatively TRBD2 (5 bases). Sequencing input: whole blood. The CDR3 sequence is CASGRSARETQYF. In DNA, the CDR3 is TGTGCCAGCGGACGTAGCGCTCGAGAGACCCAGTACTTC.